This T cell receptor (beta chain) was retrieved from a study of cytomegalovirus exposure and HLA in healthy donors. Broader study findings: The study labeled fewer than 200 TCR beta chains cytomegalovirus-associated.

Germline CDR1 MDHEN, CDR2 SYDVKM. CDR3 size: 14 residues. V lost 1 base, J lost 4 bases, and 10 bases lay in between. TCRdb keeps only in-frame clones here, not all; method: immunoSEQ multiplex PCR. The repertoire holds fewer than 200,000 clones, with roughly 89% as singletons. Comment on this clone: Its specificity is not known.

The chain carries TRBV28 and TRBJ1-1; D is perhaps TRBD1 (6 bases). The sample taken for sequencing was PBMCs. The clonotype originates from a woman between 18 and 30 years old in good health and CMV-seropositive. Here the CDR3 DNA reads TGTGCCAGCAGTTTATTCGGGGGGCCCACTGAAGCTTTCTTT. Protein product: CASSLFGGPTEAFF. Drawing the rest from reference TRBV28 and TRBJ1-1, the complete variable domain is DVKVTQSSRYLVKRTGEKVFLECVQDMDHENMFWYRQDPGLGLRLIYFSYDVKMKEKGDIPEGYSVSREKKERFSLILESASTNQTSMYLCASSLFGGPTEAFFGQGTRLTVV.